This T cell receptor (beta chain) was profiled in a study of CD8 T cells in Susac syndrome (dated by TCRdb to the late 2010s). Looking at the study overall: Whether CD8+ T cell activation and differentiation in Susac syndrome was antigen driven was tested using repertoire sequencing.

RNA was extracted using the RNeasy kit, and about 0.5 to 1 ug of the RNA was reverse transcribed with random hexamers. The immunoSEQ multiplex PCR assay, covering 54 Vbeta and 13 Jbeta segments, was used to amplify TCR beta CDR3 regions. PCR amplification bias was corrected using a synthetic template baseline for primer optimization and computational correction. The study's processing was this. Reads were annotated to V, D and J genes per IMGT and analyzed with immunoSEQ Analyzer, keeping only productive sequences. To calculate clonality, Shannon entropy was normalized by log2 of the number of productive unique sequences and then subtracted from one. For each patient and control, public and private clones were evaluated among the 100 most prevalent clones. Susac-specific clones were defined as absent from healthy and MS cohorts, 1052 published viral clones and other ImmuneACCESS disease sequences. Clones were called with MiXCR by TCRdb after fastp trimmed the public reads at Q25, and only in-frame beta chains were retained. Rows merge per CDR3 protein into single entries with the most common DNA and genes. These V and J calls derive from TCRdb rather than the authors' analysis. The table for this sample lists approximately 160,000 distinct CDR3 sequences; roughly 94% of them were counted only once. The ten largest clones take up roughly 0.099% of the sample.

Peripheral blood CD8+ and CD4+ T cells from healthy donors, Susac syndrome patients and multiple sclerosis patients were profiled using high-throughput TCR beta sequencing. The multiple sclerosis controls were treatment-naive patients who had stable or active relapsing-remitting disease and met the revised McDonald criteria. Bulk CD8+ and CD4+ T cells were purified magnetically by negative isolation, whereas CD8+ TEMRA cells were enriched by FACS. Blood was collected in EDTA tubes and processed within 24 hours, with PBMCs isolated through density gradient centrifugation. PBMCs intended for TCR sequencing were frozen in liquid nitrogen and were later thawed in a 37 degrees C water bath. Purity of sorted or isolated CD4+, CD8+ and CD8+ TEMRA cells was at least 90%. Summary of the overall study and its limitations: The number of individuals in the TCR sequencing and HLA analysis was acknowledged as relatively small.

To note about this clonotype: What antigen it recognizes has not been identified. One base away there is no much larger clone; base qualities are not given.

This receptor was identified in a human donor with multiple sclerosis. The sample taken for sequencing was CD4+ T cells from PBMCs.

CDR3 loop: CASSSRPAGARQPQHF. The DNA sequence follows: TGTGCCAGCAGCTCCCGCCCTGCCGGGGCTCGGCAGCCCCAGCATTTT. The sequence is built from TRBV5-8 and TRBJ1-5; TRBD1 is a weak D gene call, 5 bases matching. Measured from the cysteine to the phenylalanine, the CDR3 is 16 residues long. Only CDR3 DNA is held: 48 bases, read in frame from base 1. V is cut by 3 bases and J by 7 bases, and the space between the germline ends is 20 bases. The germline V gene supplies CDR1 SGHTS and CDR2 YDEGEE.